This passage covers 3 T cell receptor beta chains from one sample sequenced in a study of blood T cell repertoires in COVID-19. Some clones are missing from TCRdb's copy, which holds only in-frame ones; the method was immunoSEQ multiplex PCR. The table has more than 90,000 clones, 85% seen once. The sample was peripheral blood. Receptor source: a woman in her 70s with active or convalescent COVID-19.

The chain couples TRBV28 to TRBJ2-7; the match to TRBD2 covers 14 bases. Germline values: CDR1 MDHEN, CDR2 SYDVKM. There are 17 residues in the CDR3. The ends lost 0 bases at V and 2 bases at J; junction bases unmatched: 3. The CDR3 coding sequence is TGTGCCAGCAGTTTATGGGGGACTAGCGGGGGTCCCTACGAGCAGTACTTC. It is translated as CASSLWGTSGGPYEQYF. The variable domain in full, completed from reference TRBV28 and TRBJ2-7, reads DVKVTQSSRYLVKRTGEKVFLECVQDMDHENMFWYRQDPGLGLRLIYFSYDVKMKEKGDIPEGYSVSREKKERFSLILESASTNQTSMYLCASSLWGTSGGPYEQYFGPGTRLTVT.

Written as DNA, the CDR3 is TGTGCCAGCAGCTTAGGATTCGGGGAAGAGACCCAGTACTTC. Translated: CASSLGFGEETQYF. The V call is TRBV7-9, the J call TRBJ2-5; possibly TRBD2 for D (5 bases). CDR1 and CDR2 from the germline V gene are SEHNR and FQNEAQ (reference sequence). Trimming removed 1 base from V and 3 bases from J, with 9 bases in between. This CDR3 has 14 residues.

The gene calls are TRBV15 and TRBJ1-2, with TRBD1 identical over 7 bases. V trimming: 1 base; J trimming: 2 bases; junction bases outside the gene matches: 1. Germline V lookup: CDR1 LNHNV, CDR2 YYDKDF (reference sequence). This CDR3 contains 14 residues. CDR3 nucleotides: TGTGCCACCAGCAGAGGACAGGGCAACTATGGCTACACCTTC. Translated, it gives CATSRGQGNYGYTF.